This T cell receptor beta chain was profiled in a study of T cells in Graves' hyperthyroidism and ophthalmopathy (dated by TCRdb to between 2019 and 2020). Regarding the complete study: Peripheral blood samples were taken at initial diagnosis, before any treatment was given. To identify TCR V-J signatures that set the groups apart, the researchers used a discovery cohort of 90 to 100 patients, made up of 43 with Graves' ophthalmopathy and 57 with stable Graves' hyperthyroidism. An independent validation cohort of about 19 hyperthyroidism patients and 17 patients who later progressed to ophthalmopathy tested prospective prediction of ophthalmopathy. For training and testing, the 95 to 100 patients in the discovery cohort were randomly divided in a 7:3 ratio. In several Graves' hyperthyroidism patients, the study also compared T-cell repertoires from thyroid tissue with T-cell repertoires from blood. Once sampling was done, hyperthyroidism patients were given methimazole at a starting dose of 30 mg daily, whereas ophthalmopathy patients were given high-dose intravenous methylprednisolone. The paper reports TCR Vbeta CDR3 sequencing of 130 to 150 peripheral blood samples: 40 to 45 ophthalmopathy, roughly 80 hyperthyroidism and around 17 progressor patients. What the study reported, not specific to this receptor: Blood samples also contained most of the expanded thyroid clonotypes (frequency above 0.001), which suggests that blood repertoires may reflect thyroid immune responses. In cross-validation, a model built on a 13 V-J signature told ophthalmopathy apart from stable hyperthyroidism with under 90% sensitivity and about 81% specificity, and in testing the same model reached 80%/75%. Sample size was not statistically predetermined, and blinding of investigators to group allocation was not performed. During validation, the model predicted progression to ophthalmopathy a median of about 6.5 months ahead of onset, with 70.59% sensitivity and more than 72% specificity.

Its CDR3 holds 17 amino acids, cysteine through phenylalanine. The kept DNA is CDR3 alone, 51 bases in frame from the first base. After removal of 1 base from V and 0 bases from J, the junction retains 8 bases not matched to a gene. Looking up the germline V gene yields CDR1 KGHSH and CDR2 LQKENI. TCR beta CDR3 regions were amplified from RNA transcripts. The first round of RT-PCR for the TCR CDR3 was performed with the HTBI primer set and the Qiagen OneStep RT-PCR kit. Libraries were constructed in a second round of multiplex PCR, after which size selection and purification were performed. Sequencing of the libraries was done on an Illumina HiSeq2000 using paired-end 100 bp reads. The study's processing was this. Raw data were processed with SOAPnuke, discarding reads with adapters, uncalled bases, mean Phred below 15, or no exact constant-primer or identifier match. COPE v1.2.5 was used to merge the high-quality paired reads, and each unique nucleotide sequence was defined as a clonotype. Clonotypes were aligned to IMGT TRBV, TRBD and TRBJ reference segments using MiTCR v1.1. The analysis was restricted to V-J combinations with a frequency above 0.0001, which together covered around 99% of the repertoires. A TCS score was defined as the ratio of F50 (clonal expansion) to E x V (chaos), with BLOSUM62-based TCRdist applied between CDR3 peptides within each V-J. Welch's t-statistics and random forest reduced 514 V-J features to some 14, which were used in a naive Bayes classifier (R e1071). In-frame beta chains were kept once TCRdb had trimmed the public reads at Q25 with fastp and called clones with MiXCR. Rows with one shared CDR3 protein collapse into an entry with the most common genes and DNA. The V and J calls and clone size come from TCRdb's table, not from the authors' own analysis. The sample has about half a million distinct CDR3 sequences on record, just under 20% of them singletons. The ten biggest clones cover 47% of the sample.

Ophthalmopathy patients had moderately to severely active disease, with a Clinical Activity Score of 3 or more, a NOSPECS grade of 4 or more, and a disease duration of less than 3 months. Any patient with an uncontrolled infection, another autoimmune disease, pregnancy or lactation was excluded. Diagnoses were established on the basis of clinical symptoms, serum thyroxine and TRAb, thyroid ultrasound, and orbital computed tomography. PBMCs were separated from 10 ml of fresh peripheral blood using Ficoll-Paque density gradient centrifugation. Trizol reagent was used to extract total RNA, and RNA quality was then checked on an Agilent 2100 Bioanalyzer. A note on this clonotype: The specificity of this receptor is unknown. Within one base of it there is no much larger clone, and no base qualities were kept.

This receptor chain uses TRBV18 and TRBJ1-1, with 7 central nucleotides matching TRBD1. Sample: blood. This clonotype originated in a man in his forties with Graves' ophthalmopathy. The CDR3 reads CASSPLPGGTMNTEAFF. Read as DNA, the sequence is TGTGCCAGCTCACCACTGCCAGGGGGGACCATGAACACTGAAGCTTTCTTT.